The 17 T cell receptor beta chains given below trace back to one sample, sequenced in a study of CD8 T cells in Susac syndrome. It was with random hexamers that roughly 0.45 to 1 ug RNA was reverse transcribed. TCRdb redid the calling of the immunoSEQ multiplex PCR reads with MiXCR, one entry per CDR3 protein. The table includes around 180,000 distinct CDR3 sequences, more than 90% detected once. Source material: CD4+ T cells from PBMCs. The origin of the receptors is a human donor with multiple sclerosis.

The V gene is TRBV4-1, the J gene TRBJ1-6, with D unclear. The CDR3 has 12 amino acids. The germline CDR1 and CDR2 sequences are MGHRA and YSYEKL. V was trimmed by 4 bases and J by 13 bases, leaving 11 bases between them. The CDR3 region is CASSPPEGPLHF. In DNA, the CDR3 is TGCGCCAGCAGCCCTCCGGAAGGGCCCCTCCACTTT.

V usage is TRBV20-1 and J usage is TRBJ2-1, with 12 bases matching TRBD2. Germline CDR1 DFQATT, CDR2 SNEGSKA (reference sequence). CDR3 length: 17 amino acids. The ends lost 3 bases at V and 1 base at J; junction bases unmatched: 7. CDR3 coding DNA: TGCAGTGCTAGGGCTACCGGGACTAGCGGGTCCTACAATGAGCAGTTCTTC. Protein product: CSARATGTSGSYNEQFF.

DNA of the CDR3: TGCAGTGCCATCCCCTTCGGGGGGGCGCAGTATTTT. Protein: CSAIPFGGAQYF. The chain recombines TRBV20-1 with TRBJ2-3, with TRBD2 matching 8 bases. The CDR3 extends over 12 amino acids. Germline CDR1 reads DFQATT; CDR2 reads SNEGSKA (reference sequence). V dropped 6 bases and J dropped 10; count of bases not matched to a gene: 9.

This clonotype is a singleton in its sample. The chain has TRBV3-1 and TRBJ1-1, with 12 bases matching TRBD1. J was trimmed by 3 bases and V by 2 bases; bases with no gene match: 7. CDR3 length: 17 amino acids. Germline V gene sequence: CDR1 LGHDT, CDR2 YNNKEL (reference sequence). DNA for the CDR3: TGTGCCAGCAGCCAAACCCACGGGACAGGGGGCGACACTGAAGCTTTCTTT. This gives the protein CASSQTHGTGGDTEAFF. The full variable domain, in which reference TRBV3-1 and TRBJ1-1 provide the parts outside the CDR3, is DTAVSQTPKYLVTQMGNDKSIKCEQNLGHDTMYWYKQDSKKFLKIMFSYNNKELIINETVPNRFSPKSPDKAHLNLHINSLELGDSAVYFCASSQTHGTGGDTEAFFGQGTRLTVV.

The rearrangement links TRBV30 to TRBJ2-6; possibly TRBD2 for D (6 bases). Per germline, CDR1 GTSNPN and CDR2 SVGIG (reference sequence). This CDR3 spans 16 amino acids. Trimming took 4 bases from V and 0 from J, leaving 13 bases between them. The CDR3 DNA is TGTGCCTGGACGCAGGGAGGATTCTCTGGGGCCAACGTCCTGACTTTC. This gives the protein CAWTQGGFSGANVLTF.

This clonotype was detected once. The chain joins TRBV6-6 to TRBJ1-5; a weak D match, TRBD1 (6 bases). The CDR3 length is 15 residues. V lost 6 bases to trimming and J lost 2 bases, with 14 bases between them. CDR1 is MNHNY and CDR2 is SVGAGI in the germline V gene (reference sequence). Here the CDR3 reads CASSKGGSGNQPQHF. CDR3 in DNA: TGTGCCAGCAGCAAAGGGGGGTCGGGCAATCAGCCCCAGCATTTT.

Concerning this clonotype: One end of the junction is discordant with germline, which a read error may explain. The V and J genes are TRBV6-5 and TRBJ2-3, with D hard to call. The CDR3 is 12 amino acids. CDR1 and CDR2 from the germline V gene are MNHEY and SVGAGI. CDR3 region: CASSHSSDTQYF. In DNA form, the CDR3 reads TGTGCCAGCAGTCACTCCTCGGATACGCAGTATTTT.

The chain uses TRBV15 and TRBJ2-7, with 7 bases matching TRBD1. Germline CDR1 LNHNV, CDR2 YYDKDF (reference sequence). The V and J ends lost 5 bases and 1 base, in that order; junction bases with no gene match: 11. CDR3 length: 16 amino acids. For the CDR3, the DNA is TGTGCCACCAGCGGGTCTCTGAGGGACAGATCCTACGAGCAGTACTTC. Translating it yields CATSGSLRDRSYEQYF.

The CDR3 region has the DNA TGTGCCACCACCCCAGGGGTTCTCGTGTATGGCTACACCTTC. Its translation is CATTPGVLVYGYTF. V and J are TRBV15 and TRBJ1-2; D may be TRBD1 (6 bases). CDR3 size: 14 residues. The V and J ends lost 7 bases and 5 bases respectively, with 17 bases between them. Looked up from germline, CDR1 is LNHNV and CDR2 is YYDKDF (reference sequence).

The rearrangement uses TRBV20-1 and TRBJ1-1; no clear D. The V end lost 3 bases, the J end lost 0 bases, and 8 bases lay between the germline ends. Per germline, CDR1 DFQATT and CDR2 SNEGSKA (reference sequence). This CDR3 contains 13 residues. The CDR3 region is CSARVRLNTEAFF. The CDR3 DNA is TGCAGTGCTAGGGTCCGACTGAACACTGAAGCTTTCTTT.

This chain connects TRBV20-1 to TRBJ2-3, with D uncertain. The germline V gene has CDR1 DFQATT and CDR2 SNEGSKA (reference sequence). There are 11 residues in the CDR3. Trimming left V 1 base short and J 4 bases short, with 3 bases between. The DNA of the CDR3 is TGCAGTGCTAGAGCGGCAGATACGCAGTATTTT. Protein: CSARAADTQYF.

This chain connects TRBV2 to TRBJ2-7; TRBD1 might be the D (5 bases). CDR3 size: 14 residues. CDR1 is SNHLY, CDR2 FYNNEI, per germline. V lost 2 bases and J lost 2, with 10 bases in between. The CDR3 coding sequence is TGTGCCAGCAGTGAACAGGGCAAGGCCTACGAGCAGTACTTC. Translation: CASSEQGKAYEQYF.

The V call is TRBV10-3, the J call TRBJ2-7; 7 bases fit TRBD1. V gave up 11 bases and J gave up 1 base; unmatched junction bases: 11. Per germline, CDR1 ENHRY and CDR2 SYGVKD. CDR3 length equals 14 residues. CDR3 loop: CAASARGQSYEQYF. The CDR3 DNA reads as TGTGCCGCCAGTGCCAGGGGACAGTCCTACGAGCAGTACTTC.

The chain joins TRBV20-1 to TRBJ2-1; 10 nucleotides agree with TRBD2. Germline-derived CDR1 and CDR2 are DFQATT and SNEGSKA (reference sequence). The J segment lost 6 bases and the V segment lost 3 bases, leaving 5 bases of the junction unmatched. This CDR3 spans 14 amino acids. This chain's CDR3 is CSASASGGGNEQFF. The CDR3 DNA follows: TGCAGTGCTAGCGCTAGCGGGGGTGGCAATGAGCAGTTCTTC.

This rearrangement joins TRBV30 to TRBJ2-7, with D possibly called TRBD1 or TRBD2 (5 bases each). Trimming left V 1 base short and J 6 bases short, with 7 bases between. Germline assignment: CDR1 GTSNPN and CDR2 SVGIG (reference sequence). There are 11 residues in the CDR3. CDR3 DNA: TGTGCCTGGAGTGCGGGGACCGAGCAGTACTTC. This sequence encodes CAWSAGTEQYF.

The V and J genes are TRBV2 and TRBJ1-1; D ambiguous. Deletions cut 2 bases from V and 11 bases from J, with 12 bases between. CDR1 and CDR2 from the germline V gene are SNHLY and FYNNEI. The CDR3 loop spans 12 amino acids. Here the CDR3 DNA reads TGTGCCAGCAGTGAAAGTCGCGCCGGGGCTTTCTTT. It encodes CASSESRAGAFF.

The CDR3 spells CASSPGAKVGSYEQYF. CDR3 nucleotides: TGTGCCAGCAGTCCGGGGGCAAAAGTGGGCTCCTACGAGCAGTACTTC. The chain combines TRBV12-3 or TRBV12-4 with TRBJ2-7; D assignment may be TRBD1 or TRBD2 (6 bases each). The ends were cut back, 5 bases at V and 0 bases at J, with 17 bases in the middle. The CDR3 is 16 residues long.